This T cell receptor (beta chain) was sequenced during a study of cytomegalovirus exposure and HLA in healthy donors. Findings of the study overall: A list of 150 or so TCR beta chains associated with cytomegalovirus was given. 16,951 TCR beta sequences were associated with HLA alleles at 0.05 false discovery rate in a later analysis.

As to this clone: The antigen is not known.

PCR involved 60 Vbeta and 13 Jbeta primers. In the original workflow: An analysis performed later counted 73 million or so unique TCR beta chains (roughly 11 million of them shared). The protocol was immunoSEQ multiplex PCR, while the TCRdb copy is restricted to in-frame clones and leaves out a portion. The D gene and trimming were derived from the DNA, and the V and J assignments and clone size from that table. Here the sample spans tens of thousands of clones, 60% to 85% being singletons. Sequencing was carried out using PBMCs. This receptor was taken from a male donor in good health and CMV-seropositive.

The chain's CDR3 is CAWSARDRGLGTDTF. The DNA for the CDR3 is TGTGCCTGGAGTGCCCGGGACAGGGGGCTTGGTACGGACACCTTC. The J gene is TRBJ1-2, the V gene TRBV30; the match to TRBD1 covers 12 bases. This CDR3 is 15 amino acids long. Germline CDR1 is GTSNPN and CDR2 is SVGIG (reference sequence). Germline trimming cut 1 base from V and 12 bases from J; bases unmatched to any gene: 12.